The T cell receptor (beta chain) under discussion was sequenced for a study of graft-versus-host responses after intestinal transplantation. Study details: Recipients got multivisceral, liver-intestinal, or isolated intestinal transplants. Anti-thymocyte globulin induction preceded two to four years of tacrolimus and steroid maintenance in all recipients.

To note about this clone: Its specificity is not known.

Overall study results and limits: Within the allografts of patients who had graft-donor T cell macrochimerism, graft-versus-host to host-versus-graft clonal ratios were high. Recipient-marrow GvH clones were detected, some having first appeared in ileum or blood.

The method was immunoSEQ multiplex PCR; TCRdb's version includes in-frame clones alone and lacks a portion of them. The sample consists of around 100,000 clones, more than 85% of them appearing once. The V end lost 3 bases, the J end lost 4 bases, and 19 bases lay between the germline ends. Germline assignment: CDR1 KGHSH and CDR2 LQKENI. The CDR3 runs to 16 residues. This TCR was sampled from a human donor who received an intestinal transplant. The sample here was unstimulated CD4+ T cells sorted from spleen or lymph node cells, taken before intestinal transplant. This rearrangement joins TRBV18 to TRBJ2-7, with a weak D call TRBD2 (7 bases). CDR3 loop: CASSPRGDTRMYEQYF. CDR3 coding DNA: TGTGCCAGCTCACCTCGGGGGGACACTAGGATGTACGAGCAGTACTTC.